The sequence of this TCR beta chain was determined in a study of T cell responses to AZD1222 COVID-19 vaccine (dated by TCRdb to the early 2020s). With respect to the entire study: Because spike-specific TCR depth and breadth did not differ between the two schedules, AZD1222 recipients who got a second dose at roughly 4 weeks were pooled with those who got a second dose at roughly 12 weeks. A total of 230 to 250 trial participants underwent TCR sequencing, of whom about 210 received two doses of AZD1222 and some 25 received two doses of the MenACWY control vaccine. Trial participants were enrolled into age subgroups of 18-55, 56-69 and 70-plus years, which contained approximately 150, 28 and 58 TCR-sequenced participants, respectively.

What the work shows at the level of the full study, not this receptor alone: Conclusions about previously exposed vaccinees are limited because only six or seven AZD1222 recipients were SARS-CoV-2 seropositive at baseline. Because no day 14 peak-response samples were available, the repertoires could be characterized only after the peak T cell response. In the small 56-69-year group, the increase in depth fell short of significance, most likely because of low power. Reportedly, almost half of the unique spike-specific TCRs recognized epitopes lying outside the regions that are mutated in the B.1.351 and B.1.1.7 variants. CD4 TCRs associated with the vaccine covered the entire spike protein, and the dominant responses were in regions 160-218 and 743-854. After two AZD1222 doses, both the breadth and the depth of spike-specific TCRs were significantly higher than at day 0 and than in MenACWY recipients. Participants were mostly white British and included more females than males, and it was suggested by the authors that clonal diversity may have been underestimated.

The CDR3 regions of human TCRbeta chains were subjected to immunosequencing. From the authors' description of their analysis: Repertoire TCRs were matched against a reference library of SARS-CoV-2-specific TCRs generated with the MIRA antigen-specificity platform. Breadth meant the fraction of unique TCRs that were SARS-CoV-2-associated, whereas depth meant the fraction of total T cells that were SARS-CoV-2-associated. Using the MIRA data, every spike-specific TCR was mapped to the spike region that the TCR reacted to and assigned to either a CD4 or a CD8 class. Log10-transformed breadth and depth values were compared by one-way ANOVA with Sidak's multiple comparisons tests. Entries here come from immuneACCESS through TCRdb and include only in-frame sequences with V and J called. Some clones fail to appear in such tables; in the studies checked, an unresolved V gene covers under half of the shortfall, and the cause of the remainder is unknown. The DNA was the basis for D and trimming; V, J and clone size are from that table. Across this sample there are more than 85,000 clones, with over 75% seen only once. Around a sixth of the sample goes to the ten largest clones.

As for this clone: This receptor's antigen is unknown. Base qualities are missing; no much larger clone stands one base away.

From the cysteine through the phenylalanine, the CDR3 covers 15 amino acids. Kept here is only the CDR3 DNA, which spans 45 bases and is read in frame from base 1. Via the germline V gene (reference sequence), CDR1 is SSHAT and CDR2 FNYEAQ. At the junction V is shortened by 5 bases and J by 0 bases, with 11 bases in between. The sample's time point, from its label and the paper: baseline before first vaccination. The vaccinee samples were drawn from two UK trials, COV001 and COV002, one of which was a single-blind randomized controlled phase 2/3 trial testing AZD1222 (ChAdOx1 nCoV-19) in healthy adults. For TCRbeta chain sequencing, PBMC samples were collected from trial participants at day 0 and at day 28 after the second dose.

Here the chain combines TRBV7-7 and TRBJ1-3; no confident D gene assignment can be made. The receptor was isolated from an adult in good health. The material sequenced was peripheral blood, taken on day 0 of AZD1222 vaccination. The DNA sequence is given as TGTGCCAGCAGCCCGGGCCTGAGCTCTGGAAACACCATATATTTT. This codes for CASSPGLSSGNTIYF.